A selection of T cell receptor beta chains follows, all from one sample in a study of T cells in Graves' hyperthyroidism and ophthalmopathy. TCRdb reanalysed the multiplex PCR reads using MiXCR and keeps one entry per CDR3 protein. Here the sample spans about 540,000 distinct CDR3 sequences, roughly 50% being singletons. Sample: peripheral blood or thyroid tissue (not recorded which). These receptors came from a woman aged 18 to 35 with Graves' hyperthyroidism. CDR3s include the opening cysteine and the closing phenylalanine or tryptophan. A D gene is named only where the DNA matches it firmly. Size values are once, few and many counts, or a class for expanded clones, and some rows have none.

D gene | J gene | V gene | clone size | CDR3 DNA | CDR3 protein
. | TRBJ1-1 | TRBV7-9 | many | TGTGCCAGCACAGGAATGATGAACACTGAAGCTTTCTTT | CASTGMMNTEAFF
TRBD1 | TRBJ1-2 | TRBV19 | . | TGTGCCAGTAGGGGAGCAGGGGGCTTAAACTATGGCTACACCTTC | CASRGAGGLNYGYTF
. | TRBJ2-7 | TRBV2 | many | TGTGCCAGCAGGACCCAGGTGGGGGAGCAGTACTTC | CASRTQVGEQYF
. | TRBJ2-7 | TRBV20-1 | . | TGCAGTGCTAGAGATAAAGGCAGGTGGGACGAGCAGTACTTC | CSARDKGRWDEQYF
TRBD2 | TRBJ2-6 | TRBV5-1 | . | TGCGCCAGCAGCTTGCTAGCGGGAGAAGATGGGGCCAACGTCCTGACTTTC | CASSLLAGEDGANVLTF
. | TRBJ1-2 | TRBV28 | few | TGTGCCAGCAGTACTACAGGGAATGGAGTACGTGGCTACACCTTC | CASSTTGNGVRGYTF
. | TRBJ2-3 | TRBV5-1 | few | TGCGCCAGCAGCGCCACGCGCAACACAGATACGCAGTATTTT | CASSATRNTDTQYF
. | TRBJ1-4 | TRBV15 | many | TGTGCCACCAGCAGAGACCAGGGACGAGAAAAACTGTTTTTT | CATSRDQGREKLFF
. | TRBJ1-6 | TRBV20-1 | . | TGCAGAGACTTTATGGGGAATTCACCCCTCCACTTT | CRDFMGNSPLHF
. | TRBJ2-1 | TRBV10-3 | . | TGTGCCATCAGTGAGTCGGGGGGCGCCTCCTACAATGAGCAGTTCTTC | CAISESGGASYNEQFF
TRBD1 | TRBJ1-5 | TRBV2 | . | TGTGCCAGCAGTGAAGATGGACAGGGGGGGCAGCCCCAGCATTTT | CASSEDGQGGQPQHF
TRBD2 | TRBJ2-7 | TRBV5-1 | . | TGCGCCAGCAGCCAGCCCCTAGCGGGAGGTGAGCGGCAGTACTTC | CASSQPLAGGERQYF
TRBD2 | TRBJ2-7 | TRBV5-4 | . | TGTGCCAGCAGCTTTAGCGGGAAGATCTCCTACGAGCAGTACTTC | CASSFSGKISYEQYF
. | TRBJ2-7 | TRBV12-3/TRBV12-4 | . | TGTGCCAGCAGTTTCACCCCAGGTAGCCACGAGCAGTACTTC | CASSFTPGSHEQYF
. | TRBJ1-4 | TRBV4-2 | many | TGTGCCAGCAGCCAAGAGGACGGTGAAAAACTGTTTTTT | CASSQEDGEKLFF
TRBD1 | TRBJ2-7 | TRBV20-1 | . | TGCAGTGCTAGGGGGACAGGGGAGTACTACTACGAGCAGTACTTC | CSARGTGEYYYEQYF